The T cell receptor (beta chain) described here comes from a study of shared clonotypes between healthy human individuals. General study results and limits: Sharing across a handful of donors was seen in 5% to 5.5% of naive CD4 clonotypes. Lower generation probabilities were found for non-shared clonotypes than for those shared by all four donors.

Concerning this clone itself: Its antigen remains unidentified.

Libraries were prepared by immunoSEQ multiplex PCR; TCRdb keeps only in-frame clonotypes and omits some of them. Of some 2,400,000 clones in the sample, 95% were seen once. CDR3 size: 14 residues. In germline, CDR1 is LNHDA, CDR2 SQIVND (reference sequence). Unmatched junction bases numbered 5, after V lost 3 bases and J lost 5 bases. The sample comprised naive CD4+ T cells sorted from blood. Subset defined: CD45RA+ positively selected. The chain employs TRBV19 and TRBJ1-1, with 8 bases matching TRBD1. This receptor was obtained from a man between 18 and 29 years old in good health. The CDR3, as DNA: TGTGCCAGTAGTATCCCGGGGGACAGGACTGAAGCTTTCTTT. As protein: CASSIPGDRTEAFF.